These T cell receptor beta chains were read from a single sample in a study of blood T cell repertoires in COVID-19. Method: immunoSEQ multiplex PCR; TCRdb's copy keeps in-frame clones and lacks some. Of about 220,000 clones listed, around four fifths were seen once; the top ten hold roughly 5.3%. Sequencing was done on a sample of peripheral blood. The receptor source for this set is a woman in her sixties or seventies who had recovered from COVID-19. The CDR3 runs from the conserved cysteine through the conserved F or W. Fields, in order: clone size, V gene, D gene, J gene, CDR3 DNA, CDR3 protein. D genes are given only for firm matches. Not all rows give a size; the values are once, few, many and, for expanded clones, a class.

clone size: -
V gene: TRBV7-3
D gene: -
J gene: TRBJ1-3
CDR3 DNA: TGTGCCAGCAGCTTAACAACAGGGAGCGGAAACACCATATATTTT
CDR3 protein: CASSLTTGSGNTIYF

clone size: -
V gene: TRBV7-3
D gene: TRBD1
J gene: TRBJ1-1
CDR3 DNA: TGTGCCAGCAGCTTCGACAGGGGCACTGAAGCTTTCTTT
CDR3 protein: CASSFDRGTEAFF

clone size: -
V gene: TRBV7-3
D gene: -
J gene: TRBJ1-1
CDR3 DNA: TGTGCCAGCAGCTTAAACTCGCGGACAGTGAACACTGAAGCTTTCTTT
CDR3 protein: CASSLNSRTVNTEAFF

clone size: few
V gene: TRBV7-9
D gene: -
J gene: TRBJ2-1
CDR3 DNA: TGTGCCAGCAGCCCCGACATTAAGCAGTTCTTC
CDR3 protein: CASSPDIKQFF

clone size: -
V gene: TRBV9
D gene: TRBD2
J gene: TRBJ2-1
CDR3 DNA: TGTGCCAGCAGCGTTGGGGAGGGTACCTACAATGAGCAGTTCTTC
CDR3 protein: CASSVGEGTYNEQFF

clone size: -
V gene: TRBV2
D gene: TRBD2
J gene: TRBJ2-1
CDR3 DNA: TGTGCCAGCAGAAGACTAGCGGGGACGTACAATGAGCAGTTCTTC
CDR3 protein: CASRRLAGTYNEQFF

clone size: -
V gene: TRBV7-8
D gene: TRBD1
J gene: TRBJ1-2
CDR3 DNA: TGTGCCAGCAGCTTACAGGGGGCGCGGGGCTACACCTTC
CDR3 protein: CASSLQGARGYTF

clone size: once
V gene: TRBV6-6
D gene: TRBD2
J gene: TRBJ2-3
CDR3 DNA: TGTGCCAGCAGTCTTGGACTAGCGGGGGGACTCGATGGCACAGATACGCAGTATTTT
CDR3 protein: CASSLGLAGGLDGTDTQYF

clone size: -
V gene: TRBV7-2
D gene: -
J gene: TRBJ2-3
CDR3 DNA: TGTGCCAGCAGCGTACTCCCTTCCACAGATACGCAGTATTTT
CDR3 protein: CASSVLPSTDTQYF

clone size: once
V gene: TRBV7-9
D gene: TRBD1
J gene: TRBJ1-3
CDR3 DNA: TGTGCCAGCAGCTATGGACAGGGCTCTGGAAACACCATATATTTT
CDR3 protein: CASSYGQGSGNTIYF

clone size: -
V gene: TRBV9
D gene: -
J gene: TRBJ1-5
CDR3 DNA: TGTGCCAGCAGCGTAGTCATCAGCAATCAGCCCCAGCATTTT
CDR3 protein: CASSVVISNQPQHF

clone size: once
V gene: TRBV11-2
D gene: TRBD2
J gene: TRBJ2-3
CDR3 DNA: TGTGCCAGCAGCTCTCCCTGGGAACTAGCGGGGTATTTT
CDR3 protein: CASSSPWELAGYF

clone size: -
V gene: TRBV7-2
D gene: -
J gene: TRBJ2-7
CDR3 DNA: TGTGCCAGCAGTCCCTCCGTATTGCCAGCCTACGAGCAGTACTTC
CDR3 protein: CASSPSVLPAYEQYF

clone size: -
V gene: TRBV5-4
D gene: -
J gene: TRBJ1-6
CDR3 DNA: TGTGCCAGCAGCTTAGTCTCGGGTTCACCCCTCCACTTT
CDR3 protein: CASSLVSGSPLHF

clone size: -
V gene: TRBV5-8
D gene: -
J gene: TRBJ1-2
CDR3 DNA: TGTGCCAGCAGCTTCATCGCGTCATCCGACTATGGCTACACCTTC
CDR3 protein: CASSFIASSDYGYTF

clone size: -
V gene: TRBV9
D gene: TRBD1
J gene: TRBJ1-2
CDR3 DNA: TGTGCCAGCAGCGTAGCACGCCAGGGGGCTGCGGAGGATGGCTACACCTTC
CDR3 protein: CASSVARQGAAEDGYTF

clone size: -
V gene: TRBV10-3
D gene: -
J gene: TRBJ1-4
CDR3 DNA: TGTGCCATCAGTCGAGGGTTATCCAGTATTGAGGAAAAACTGTTTTTT
CDR3 protein: CAISRGLSSIEEKLFF

clone size: -
V gene: TRBV11-2
D gene: TRBD1
J gene: TRBJ1-1
CDR3 DNA: TGTGCCAGCAGCGATCCGGTGAGACAGGGAGCACCTATGAACACTGAAGCTTTCTTT
CDR3 protein: CASSDPVRQGAPMNTEAFF

clone size: few
V gene: TRBV7-8
D gene: TRBD2
J gene: TRBJ2-1
CDR3 DNA: TGTGCCAGCAGCGTTTCTAGCGGGGGCCCGGGGAATGAGCAGTTCTTC
CDR3 protein: CASSVSSGGPGNEQFF

clone size: -
V gene: TRBV11-2
D gene: TRBD1
J gene: TRBJ2-1
CDR3 DNA: TGTGCCAGCAGCTTAAGGACCGGGACAGGGGTTTACAATGAGCAGTTCTTC
CDR3 protein: CASSLRTGTGVYNEQFF

clone size: -
V gene: TRBV7-9
D gene: -
J gene: TRBJ2-7
CDR3 DNA: TGTGCCAGCAGCTTAGCGAGGCCCGTATACGAGCAGTACTTC
CDR3 protein: CASSLARPVYEQYF

clone size: once
V gene: TRBV5-4
D gene: -
J gene: TRBJ1-1
CDR3 DNA: TGTGCCAGCAGCTTGGCCGCAGGATCCGCTGAAGCTTTCTTT
CDR3 protein: CASSLAAGSAEAFF

clone size: -
V gene: TRBV30
D gene: -
J gene: TRBJ1-1
CDR3 DNA: TGTGCCTGGAGTCGACAGAGCCCCGTTAAAGCTTTCTTT
CDR3 protein: CAWSRQSPVKAFF

clone size: -
V gene: TRBV5-4
D gene: -
J gene: TRBJ1-2
CDR3 DNA: TGTGCCAGCAGCTCCTTGGCGGGGTTTGGCTACACCTTC
CDR3 protein: CASSSLAGFGYTF

clone size: -
V gene: TRBV15
D gene: TRBD2
J gene: TRBJ2-5
CDR3 DNA: TGTGCCACCAGCAGAGTCTGGTGGGCTAGCGGGGACCAAGAGACCCAGTACTTC
CDR3 protein: CATSRVWWASGDQETQYF

clone size: -
V gene: TRBV5-6
D gene: -
J gene: TRBJ1-4
CDR3 DNA: TGTGCCAGCAACCGACAGTATGAAAAACTGTTTTTT
CDR3 protein: CASNRQYEKLFF

clone size: -
V gene: TRBV24-1
D gene: -
J gene: TRBJ2-5
CDR3 DNA: TGTGCCACCAGTGATTTCTCAGGCAGGAGGCAGAGGACCCAGTACTTC
CDR3 protein: CATSDFSGRRQRTQYF

clone size: -
V gene: TRBV3-1/TRBV3-2
D gene: -
J gene: TRBJ1-2
CDR3 DNA: TGTGCCAGCAGCCCTGAGGGCCGGGTGGAGGGCTACACCTTC
CDR3 protein: CASSPEGRVEGYTF

clone size: -
V gene: TRBV27
D gene: TRBD1
J gene: TRBJ1-1
CDR3 DNA: TGTGCCAGCAGGATAGGGGGCAGGGACACTGAAGCTTTCTTT
CDR3 protein: CASRIGGRDTEAFF

clone size: -
V gene: TRBV6-5
D gene: -
J gene: TRBJ1-2
CDR3 DNA: TGTGCCACCACAGACCTCTATGGCTACACCTTC
CDR3 protein: CATTDLYGYTF

clone size: once
V gene: TRBV4-3
D gene: TRBD1
J gene: TRBJ1-4
CDR3 DNA: TGCGCCAGCAGCCAAGATGGGGACAGAAATGAAAAACTGTTTTTT
CDR3 protein: CASSQDGDRNEKLFF